Below are 32 T cell receptor beta chains sequenced from a single sample in a study of blood T cell repertoires in COVID-19. Generated by immunoSEQ multiplex PCR, the TCRdb table keeps only in-frame clones and is missing some. The table lists around 300,000 clones, around 81% of them singletons, with 4.1% in the top ten. The sequenced material came from peripheral blood. All receptors derive from a woman aged 45-59 years with active or convalescent COVID-19.

As for this clone: Its ends do not fully match the called genes, so a read error is possible. J is TRBJ1-2 and V is TRBV29-1; 8 nucleotides agree with TRBD1. The CDR3 runs to 13 residues. Germline V gives CDR1 SQVTM, CDR2 ANQGSEA. The CDR3 DNA sequence: TGCACCGTTGGGGGGGACAGGTCCTATGGCTACACCTTC. Its protein product is CTVGGDRSYGYTF.

This chain connects TRBV27 to TRBJ2-1, with 8 bases identical to TRBD2. The germline gives CDR1 MNHEY, CDR2 SMNVEV (reference sequence). The CDR3 has 16 amino acids. The J segment lost 4 bases and the V segment lost 10 bases, leaving 15 bases of the junction unmatched. This CDR3 reads CATSPWRGEGYNEQFF. The CDR3 DNA is TGTGCCACCTCTCCCTGGCGGGGGGAAGGGTACAATGAGCAGTTCTTC.

The chain uses TRBV11-2 and TRBJ1-1; D unresolved. Trimming left V 6 bases short and J 1 base short, with 18 bases between. CDR1 is SGHAT, CDR2 FQNNGV, per germline. The CDR3 spans 16 residues. CDR3 in DNA: TGTGCCAGCAGGCTTACTGGGGTACGGGGGAACACTGAAGCTTTCTTT. This codes for CASRLTGVRGNTEAFF.

The chain has TRBV5-1 and TRBJ1-2; weak D call: TRBD1 (5 bases). There are 15 residues in the CDR3. V was trimmed by 3 bases and J by 1 base, leaving 13 bases between them. Looked up from germline, CDR1 is SGHRS and CDR2 is YFSETQ. CDR3 sequence: CASSWDGTHNYGYTF. CDR3 DNA sequence: TGCGCCAGCAGCTGGGACGGGACTCATAACTATGGCTACACCTTC.

V is TRBV28 and J is TRBJ1-2, with D maybe TRBD1 (5 bases). The CDR3 is 13 residues long. Trimming stripped 3 bases from V and 7 bases from J, with 12 bases between. Germline V gene data show CDR1 as MDHEN and CDR2 as SYDVKM. The CDR3 region has the DNA TGTGCCAGCAGTTTTCAAATCGGGGGTGGCTACACCTTC. This gives the protein CASSFQIGGGYTF.

The gene calls are TRBV7-8 and TRBJ2-7; a weak D match, TRBD2 (6 bases). The V gene lost 3 bases and the J gene lost 3 bases, with 12 bases spanning the gap. Germline V gene sequence: CDR1 SGHVS, CDR2 FQNEAQ. The CDR3 is made up of 14 amino acids. The CDR3 region is CASSFRDWDYEQYF. CDR3 sequence (DNA): TGTGCCAGCAGCTTTCGGGACTGGGACTACGAGCAGTACTTC.

The chain joins TRBV27 to TRBJ1-1; possibly TRBD1 for D (6 bases). V dropped 5 bases and J dropped 1 base, with 14 bases sitting between them. The CDR3 is 15 amino acids. Germline assignment: CDR1 MNHEY and CDR2 SMNVEV (reference sequence). The CDR3 nucleotides read TGTGCCAGCAGTCCGCCACAGGGTAGGAACACTGAAGCTTTCTTT. Amino acid sequence: CASSPPQGRNTEAFF.

The table lists this clone with a few counts. The chain carries TRBV2 and TRBJ2-7; possibly TRBD1 for D (6 bases). Trimming took off 11 bases at V and 3 bases at J, with 14 bases between the two ends. Germline V gene lookup returns CDR1 SNHLY and CDR2 FYNNEI. This CDR3 spans 12 amino acids. The CDR3 region has the DNA TGTGCCGCCACAGACAGGTTCTACGAGCAGTACTTC. Translated: CAATDRFYEQYF.

This chain joins TRBV4-1 and TRBJ2-3, with D perhaps matching TRBD2 (6 bases). Germline lookup yields CDR1 MGHRA and CDR2 YSYEKL. V lost 4 bases and J lost 3, with 14 bases in between. This CDR3 region has 15 residues. The CDR3 sequence: CASSPPGGVTDTQYF. CDR3 sequence (DNA): TGCGCCAGCAGCCCCCCAGGCGGGGTAACAGATACGCAGTATTTT.

The rearrangement joins TRBV23-1 to TRBJ1-2, with a tentative D call TRBD1 (6 bases). TRBV23-1 is identified as an open reading frame with a role that is uncertain. Trimming took 2 bases from V and 3 from J, leaving 10 bases between them. The CDR3 spans 14 residues. The CDR3 DNA sequence: TGCGCCAGCAGTCAACCACAGGGCCACTATGGCTACACCTTC. Its translation: CASSQPQGHYGYTF.

The chain recombines TRBV5-1 with TRBJ2-1; 11 bases align to TRBD2. CDR1 and CDR2 from the germline V gene are SGHRS and YFSETQ. V lost 2 bases and J lost 2; bases outside the gene matches: 9. This CDR3 contains 18 residues. As DNA, the CDR3 is TGCGCCAGCAGCTTTCTACCCCCGACTAGCGGGACCTACAATGAGCAGTTCTTC. This codes for CASSFLPPTSGTYNEQFF.

This clone was observed a few times. The rearrangement joins TRBV1 to TRBJ2-7; the DNA was not used to check the table's D call, TRBD1. TRBV1 is given as a pseudogene. The CDR3 has 12 amino acids. The chain's CDR3 is CTSSQAGYEQYF. The CDR3 nucleotides are TGCACCAGCAGCCAAGCAGGGTACGAGCAGTACTTC.

DNA of the CDR3: TGTGCCAGCAGCTTGTCCACCGGGACAGGGGTTTACCCGTCCTACGAGCAGTACTTC. Its translation: CASSLSTGTGVYPSYEQYF. V gene TRBV7-9 combines with J gene TRBJ2-7, with TRBD1 identical over 10 bases. This CDR3 region has 19 residues. The germline CDR1 and CDR2 sequences are SEHNR and FQNEAQ (reference sequence). After removal of 3 bases from V and 1 base from J, the junction contained 15 bases not matched to a gene.

The rearrangement links TRBV5-1 to TRBJ2-7, with 9 bases identical to TRBD1. From germline, CDR1 is SGHRS and CDR2 YFSETQ. V shed 3 bases and J 1 base; nucleotides not matched to a gene: 8. There are 16 residues in the CDR3. CDR3 protein: CASSSVGQGPSYEQYF. CDR3 nucleotides: TGCGCCAGCAGCTCTGTCGGACAGGGGCCTTCCTACGAGCAGTACTTC.

The J gene is TRBJ2-7, the V gene TRBV6-7; D might be TRBD2 (6 bases). TRBV6-7 is treated as an ORF (open reading frame) with a function not yet certain. V shed 0 bases and J shed 0 bases, with 15 bases lying between them. This CDR3 is 17 amino acids long. The CDR3 spells CASSYSTGLRNSYEQYF. For the CDR3, the DNA is TGTGCCAGCAGTTACTCCACCGGACTACGTAACTCCTACGAGCAGTACTTC.

The V call is TRBV6-5, the J call TRBJ2-2; no clear D. V lost 7 bases to trimming and J lost 1 base, with 7 bases between them. The CDR3 is 13 residues long. CDR1 is MNHEY and CDR2 is SVGAGI in the germline V gene. CDR3 coding DNA: TGTGCCAGCACCCCAGGGAACACCGGGGAGCTGTTTTTT. Amino acids: CASTPGNTGELFF.

There are a few counts of this clone. The gene calls are TRBV10-3 and TRBJ1-6; 7 bases fit TRBD1. This CDR3 is 14 amino acids long. Germline V gives CDR1 ENHRY, CDR2 SYGVKD. V dropped 5 bases and J dropped 5; count of bases not matched to a gene: 3. This chain's CDR3 is CAISRDSNNSPLHF. In DNA form, the CDR3 reads TGTGCCATCAGTAGGGACAGCAATAATTCACCCCTCCACTTT.

A word on this clone: The same CDR3 arises from other DNA sequences in this sample as well. The chain uses TRBV5-1 and TRBJ1-5, with D maybe TRBD1 (5 bases). Deletions cut 2 bases from V and 4 bases from J, with 7 bases between. CDR3 length: 13 amino acids. The germline CDR1 and CDR2 sequences are SGHRS and YFSETQ. CDR3 sequence reads: CASSLGDNQPQHF. For the CDR3, the DNA is TGCGCCAGCAGCTTAGGGGATAATCAGCCCCAGCATTTT.

This clone has a handful of counts. J is TRBJ2-7 and V is TRBV4-1, with 9 bases fitting TRBD1. Trimming took 4 bases from V and 6 from J; bases not matched to a gene: 10. The CDR3 runs to 15 residues. Germline V CDR1 and CDR2: MGHRA, YSYEKL. The CDR3 bases are TGCGCCAGCAGCCGCCCGGGACAGGGAATTGTCGAGCAGTACTTC. Translating it yields CASSRPGQGIVEQYF.

V usage is TRBV9 and J usage is TRBJ2-4; 7 bases line up with TRBD1. The CDR3 extends over 14 amino acids. Germline trimming cut 3 bases from V and 6 bases from J; bases unmatched to any gene: 6. CDR1 SGDLS and CDR2 YYNGEE come from the germline V gene. Here the CDR3 reads CASSAGTDLNIQYF. CDR3 DNA sequence: TGTGCCAGCAGCGCGGGGACAGACTTAAACATTCAGTACTTC. The full variable domain, its missing parts supplied by reference TRBV9 and TRBJ2-4, is DSGVTQTPKHLITATGQRVTLRCSPRSGDLSVYWYQQSLDQGLQFLIQYYNGEERAKGNILERFSAQQFPDLHSELNLSSLELGDSALYFCASSAGTDLNIQYFGAGTRLSVL.

This clone was detected only a few times. The chain couples TRBV19 to TRBJ2-1, with TRBD2 matching over 8 bases. Germline V gene sequence: CDR1 LNHDA, CDR2 SQIVND (reference sequence). This CDR3 is 16 amino acids long. V was pared by 6 bases and J by 3 bases, with 10 bases of the junction left unmatched. CDR3 in DNA: TGTGCCAGTAGATCGCTCGGGGGGGCGAACTACAATGAGCAGTTCTTC. This encodes CASRSLGGANYNEQFF.

The sample holds one count of this clone. The chain carries TRBV18 and TRBJ1-2; TRBD1 aligns across 9 bases. CDR3 length equals 17 residues. The germline V gene encodes CDR1 KGHSH and CDR2 LQKENI. V shed 1 base and J 2 bases; nucleotides not matched to a gene: 8. In nucleotides, the CDR3 is TGTGCCAGCTCACCACGGACAGGGGAAAGTGGAAACTATGGCTACACCTTC. Its protein is CASSPRTGESGNYGYTF.

This chain links TRBV15 with TRBJ1-1; perhaps TRBD1 as D (6 bases). V was cut by 0 bases and J by 5 bases, with 10 bases left in between. CDR1 LNHNV and CDR2 YYDKDF come from the germline V gene (reference sequence). This CDR3 is 14 amino acids long. The CDR3 here is CATSREGGPTEAFF. Written as DNA, the CDR3 is TGTGCCACCAGCAGAGAAGGGGGTCCTACTGAAGCTTTCTTT.

V is TRBV3-1 (or the pseudogene TRBV3-2) and J is TRBJ2-1, with TRBD2 identical over 11 bases. Germline lookup yields CDR1 LGHDT and CDR2 YNNKEL (reference sequence). The CDR3 length is 16 residues. V shed 1 base and J 6 bases; nucleotides not matched to a gene: 5. The CDR3 here is CASSQGRLAGRNEQFF. CDR3 in DNA: TGTGCCAGCAGCCAAGGACGACTAGCGGGGCGCAATGAGCAGTTCTTC.

The chain links TRBV18 to TRBJ1-2, with a tentative D call TRBD1 (5 bases). The V end was cut by 6 bases, the J end by 8 bases, with 19 bases between. Germline V gene lookup returns CDR1 KGHSH and CDR2 LQKENI. The CDR3 extends over 14 amino acids. CDR3 sequence (DNA): TGTGCCAGCTCTCCCCCACGGGGGTGGGAAGGCTACACCTTC. Protein sequence: CASSPPRGWEGYTF.

Only a few counts were recorded for this clone. J is TRBJ2-3 and V is TRBV7-2; D gene uncertain. The CDR3 is made up of 14 amino acids. Trimming stripped 4 bases from V and 1 base from J, with 9 bases between. Germline lookup yields CDR1 SGHTA and CDR2 FQGNSA. The CDR3 here is CASSSAAGTDTQYF. In DNA, the CDR3 is TGTGCCAGCAGCTCGGCGGCAGGCACAGATACGCAGTATTTT. Looking up the rest from reference TRBV7-2 and TRBJ2-3 gives the full variable domain: GAGVSQSPSNKVTEKGKDVELRCDPISGHTALYWYRQSLGQGLEFLIYFQGNSAPDKSGLPSDRFSAERTGGSVSTLTIQRTQQEDSAVYLCASSSAAGTDTQYFGPGTRLTVL.

The chain employs TRBV6-5 and TRBJ2-7; D is perhaps TRBD2 (6 bases). Germline values: CDR1 MNHEY, CDR2 SVGAGI. The CDR3 sequence is 12 residues long. V lost 5 bases and J lost 6, with 11 bases in between. In nucleotides, the CDR3 is TGTGCCAGCAGTCCCGGGGGAGGCGAGCAGTACTTC. It yields the protein CASSPGGGEQYF.

The chain joins TRBV9 to TRBJ2-7; 7 bases match TRBD1. The CDR3 is 14 amino acids. Germline CDR1 SGDLS, CDR2 YYNGEE. Trimming took 4 bases from V and 4 from J; bases not matched to a gene: 8. CDR3 sequence reads: CASSPRTGSYEQYF. CDR3 nucleotide sequence: TGTGCCAGCAGCCCAAGGACAGGATCATACGAGCAGTACTTC.

This chain uses TRBV19 with TRBJ1-1; no clear D gene. The CDR3 runs to 16 residues. Between the trimmed V and J ends, which lost 1 base and 5 bases, there was a span of 17 bases. Germline V gene sequence: CDR1 LNHDA, CDR2 SQIVND (reference sequence). CDR3 nucleotides: TGTGCCAGTAGTATAGGGGCAGGAACCACGGGGACTGAAGCTTTCTTT. Its translation: CASSIGAGTTGTEAFF.

This chain connects TRBV27 to TRBJ1-1; the D gene is possibly TRBD1 (5 bases). The CDR3 has 15 amino acids. Germline CDR1 MNHEY, CDR2 SMNVEV (reference sequence). V lost 1 base and J 7 bases, leaving 16 bases between the germline ends. The CDR3 DNA reads as TGTGCCAGCAGTTTATGGGGGGTTCAGGGTGATGAAGCTTTCTTT. Its protein product is CASSLWGVQGDEAFF.

This chain links TRBV6-5 with TRBJ2-7; possibly TRBD2 for D (5 bases). The CDR3 is made up of 14 amino acids. CDR1 is MNHEY, CDR2 SVGAGI, per germline. V lost 5 bases, J lost 5 bases, and 16 bases lay in between. This CDR3 reads CASSRSGNGNEQYF. The CDR3 DNA sequence: TGTGCCAGCAGTCGCTCTGGAAACGGGAACGAGCAGTACTTC.

This clone was counted only a few times. The rearrangement joins TRBV6-6 to TRBJ2-1, with D unclear. Trimming stripped 4 bases from V and 4 bases from J, with 8 bases between. The CDR3 loop spans 13 amino acids. Germline V lookup: CDR1 MNHNY, CDR2 SVGAGI (reference sequence). The CDR3 protein is CASSFEKYNEQFF. In DNA, the CDR3 is TGTGCCAGCAGTTTCGAGAAATACAATGAGCAGTTCTTC.